The 8 T cell receptor beta chains in this list originate from one sample, sequenced in a study of Ad26.COV2.S vaccination and SARS-CoV-2 variants. Sample treatment: some 20 received Ad26.COV2.S at low or high dose, single or two shots; 5 received placebo; per-sample allocation not given. Samples analyzed were those drawn on day 63 after the first vaccine or placebo injection. Clones were read by immunoSEQ multiplex PCR, and TCRdb kept only the in-frame ones, dropping some. This sample has roughly 320,000 clones, with 80% to 90% found just once. The sequencing here drew on peripheral blood, taken in a trial of Ad26.COV2.S vaccine versus placebo. These receptors all come from a person between 18 and 60 years old who received the Ad26.COV2.S COVID-19 vaccine or a placebo.

The chain has TRBV5-1 and TRBJ1-6, with unresolved D. The germline gives CDR1 SGHRS, CDR2 YFSETQ. V dropped 6 bases and J dropped 9 bases, with 19 bases sitting between them. The CDR3 runs 15 residues. The CDR3 sequence: CASTPNPEGASPLHF. CDR3 DNA: TGCGCCAGCACCCCAAACCCAGAGGGCGCTTCACCCCTCCACTTT.

V usage is TRBV12-3 or TRBV12-4 and J usage is TRBJ1-2, with 7 bases identical to TRBD1. There are 13 residues in the CDR3. J gave up 8 bases and V 3 bases, and 6 bases lay outside the gene matches. CDR3 amino acids: CASSFGEQGGYTF. The CDR3 DNA reads as TGTGCCAGCAGTTTCGGAGAACAGGGGGGCTACACCTTC.

The chain employs TRBV4-2 and TRBJ2-7; D may correspond to TRBD1 or TRBD2 (6 bases each). Germline V CDR1 and CDR2: LGHNA, YNFKEQ. Deletions cut 4 bases from V and 6 bases from J, with 25 bases between. This CDR3 comprises 17 residues. CDR3 nucleotide sequence: TGTGCCAGCAGCCCCCGTGGTATTGCGAGAGGGGGGAGCGAGCAGTACTTC. The encoded protein is CASSPRGIARGGSEQYF.

The V gene is TRBV5-4, the J gene TRBJ1-2; possible D gene TRBD1, 5 bases. Per germline, CDR1 SGHNT and CDR2 YYREEE (reference sequence). V was trimmed by 4 bases and J by 2 bases, leaving 15 bases between them. CDR3 length: 15 amino acids. CDR3 coding DNA: TGTGCCAGCAGCCCGGGGGGAGGGCAGAACTATGGCTACACCTTC. Translation gives CASSPGGGQNYGYTF.

The chain is built from TRBV30 and TRBJ1-2; unclear D gene. CDR1 and CDR2 from the germline V gene are GTSNPN and SVGIG (reference sequence). Trimming cost V 6 bases and J 2 bases, with 7 bases left between them. The CDR3 has 11 amino acids. The CDR3 loop reads CACTENYGYTF. The CDR3 DNA is TGTGCCTGTACAGAAAACTATGGCTACACCTTC.

This clone was recorded once. The chain links TRBV2 to TRBJ2-7; D call uncertain. CDR1 is SNHLY, CDR2 FYNNEI, per germline. The length of the CDR3 is 13 residues. Trimming stripped 6 bases from V and 2 bases from J, with 11 bases between. The CDR3 DNA reads as TGTGCCAGCAGCTCTATAGAGACCTACGAGCAGTACTTC. It is translated as CASSSIETYEQYF.

The chain joins TRBV30 to TRBJ1-1, with 7 nucleotides matching TRBD1. V lost 0 bases, J lost 5 bases, and 3 bases stayed unmatched. Germline V lookup: CDR1 GTSNPN, CDR2 SVGIG (reference sequence). The CDR3 extends over 13 amino acids. Here the CDR3 DNA reads TGTGCCTGGAGTGTTGGGACAGCAACTGAAGCTTTCTTT. It translates to CAWSVGTATEAFF. Variable domain in full (rest from reference TRBV30 and TRBJ1-1): SQTIHQWPATLVQPVGSPLSLECTVEGTSNPNLYWYRQAAGRGLQLLFYSVGIGQISSEVPQNLSASRPQDRQFILSSKKLLLSDSGFYLCAWSVGTATEAFFGQGTRLTVV.

V is TRBV24-1 and J is TRBJ1-6, with no clear D. V lost 5 bases to trimming and J lost 2 bases, with 9 bases between them. The germline gives CDR1 KGHDR, CDR2 SFDVKD. There are 15 residues in the CDR3. The CDR3 region is CATSVGSTYNSPLHF. In DNA form, the CDR3 reads TGTGCCACCAGTGTGGGAAGTACCTATAATTCACCCCTCCACTTT.